What follows is one T cell receptor (beta chain) and its context. Its antigen remains unidentified. This sample was taken from a study of T cell responses to AZD1222 COVID-19 vaccine. Study information: Some second doses came at about 4 weeks and others at about 12 weeks; these were pooled. Study outcomes and limitations: Spike as a whole was targeted by vaccine-associated CD4 TCRs, dominant at 160-218 and 743-854. Females made up more of the donors, who were largely white British, and clonal diversity may have come out too low.

Clones were sequenced by immunoSEQ multiplex PCR, and TCRdb holds only the in-frame ones, with some missing. In the table there are approximately 85,000 clones, roughly nine tenths of which are singletons. Source: peripheral blood, taken on day 0 of AZD1222 vaccination. The clonotype was recovered from an adult in good health.

Here the CDR3 reads CASSLSRSPLIQYF. The CDR3 DNA follows: TGTGCCAGCAGTTTATCGAGGTCGCCGCTGATTCAGTACTTC. The rearrangement joins TRBV27 to TRBJ2-4; no definite D call. Germline V gene data show CDR1 as MNHEY and CDR2 as SMNVEV (reference sequence). The V end was cut by 0 bases, the J end by 10 bases, with 13 bases between. The length of the CDR3 is 14 residues.